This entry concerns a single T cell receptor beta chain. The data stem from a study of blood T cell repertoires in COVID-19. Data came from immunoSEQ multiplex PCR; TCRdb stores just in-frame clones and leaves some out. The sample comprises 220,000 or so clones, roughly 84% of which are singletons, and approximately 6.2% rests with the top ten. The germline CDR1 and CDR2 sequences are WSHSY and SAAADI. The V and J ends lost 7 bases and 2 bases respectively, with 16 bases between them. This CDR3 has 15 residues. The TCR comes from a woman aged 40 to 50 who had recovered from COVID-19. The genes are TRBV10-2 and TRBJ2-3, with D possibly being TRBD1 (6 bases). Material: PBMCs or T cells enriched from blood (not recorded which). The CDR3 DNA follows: TGCGCCAGCAACCCAACAGGGCGAAACACAGATACGCAGTATTTT. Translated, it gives CASNPTGRNTDTQYF.